This TCR beta chain was observed in a study of CD8+CD57+ T cells in acquired aplastic anemia. Study-level information: DNA recovered from sorted CD4+ and CD8+ cells had a mean of approximately 3 ug.

Germline CDR1 reads MNHEY; CDR2 reads SVGAGI. V lost 0 bases and J 2 bases, leaving 10 bases between the germline ends. The CDR3 totals 16 residues. Genomic DNA provided the template from which TCR beta VDJ and CDR3 profiles were obtained. TCRdb re-derived calls from the reads in MiXCR, one entry per CDR3 protein. Of some 200,000 distinct CDR3 sequences listed, 34% are singletons. The chain carries TRBV6-5 and TRBJ2-2; the D is unclear. Sequenced sample: sorted CD4+, CD8+, or CD8+CD57+ T cells (not recorded which) from PBMCs. This sequence originates from a human donor in good health, serving as a control. The CDR3 loop is CASSYSRLENTGELFF. The DNA of the CDR3 is TGTGCCAGCAGTTACTCCCGTCTGGAAAACACCGGGGAGCTGTTTTTT.